These 30 T cell receptor beta chains originate from one sample sequenced in a study of CD8+CD57+ T cells in acquired aplastic anemia. Using genomic DNA as the template, TCR beta VDJ and CDR3 profiling was carried out. TCRdb itself ran the reads through MiXCR, one entry per CDR3 protein. The sample includes about 170,000 distinct CDR3 sequences, approximately 44% of them seen just once. Sequencing input: sorted CD4+, CD8+, or CD8+CD57+ T cells (not recorded which) from PBMCs. The source of these receptors is a human donor in good health.

On this clonotype itself: A read error may be the cause here, since a much bigger clone is one base away. The chain employs TRBV6-1 and TRBJ1-6, with D perhaps TRBD1 (5 bases). Germline V lookup: CDR1 MNHNS, CDR2 SASEGT. There are 14 residues in the CDR3. V was clipped by 7 bases and J by 5 bases, with 12 bases between them. The CDR3 here is CASTRVGDNSPLHF. The CDR3, as DNA: TGTGCCAGCACCCGGGTGGGGGATAATTCACCCCTCCACTTT.

This chain uses TRBV9 with TRBJ1-3, with 7 bases that match TRBD1. V lost 4 bases and J lost 0; bases outside the gene matches: 10. Germline CDR1 is SGDLS and CDR2 is YYNGEE. The CDR3 sequence is 17 residues long. The CDR3 DNA is TGTGCCAGCAGCTCAAGATTCGGGACAGACTCTGGAAACACCATATATTTT. This codes for CASSSRFGTDSGNTIYF. The full variable domain, rest sourced from reference TRBV9 and TRBJ1-3, is DSGVTQTPKHLITATGQRVTLRCSPRSGDLSVYWYQQSLDQGLQFLIQYYNGEERAKGNILERFSAQQFPDLHSELNLSSLELGDSALYFCASSSRFGTDSGNTIYFGEGSWLTVV.

This clonotype was recorded many times. J is TRBJ2-2 and V is TRBV10-1; 8 bases fit TRBD1. The V gene's germline CDR1 is WNHNN and CDR2 SYGVQD (reference sequence). This CDR3 region has 15 residues. V was clipped by 3 bases and J by 1 base; unmatched bases: 1. The DNA of the CDR3 is TGCGCCAGCAGTGACGGGACAGGGAACACCGGGGAGCTGTTTTTT. It is translated as CASSDGTGNTGELFF.

The chain carries TRBV2 and TRBJ1-5; possibly TRBD1 for D (6 bases). The CDR3 runs 15 residues. From germline, CDR1 is SNHLY and CDR2 FYNNEI. V was trimmed by 6 bases and J by 4 bases, leaving 16 bases between them. The CDR3 DNA is TGTGCCAGCAGAGAGAATACAGGGAAAAATCAGCCCCAGCATTTT. Encoded protein: CASRENTGKNQPQHF.

J is TRBJ1-5 and V is TRBV15; tentative D call: TRBD1 (6 bases). Germline V gene sequence: CDR1 LNHNV, CDR2 YYDKDF (reference sequence). This CDR3 is 15 amino acids long. V lost 10 bases and J lost 4, with 20 bases in between. The CDR3 sequence is CASTLQDTGNQPQHF. The DNA for the CDR3 is TGTGCCAGCACCCTTCAAGACACAGGGAATCAGCCCCAGCATTTT.

This clonotype appeared many times. V is TRBV5-4 and J is TRBJ2-5, with D unclear. Per germline, CDR1 SGHNT and CDR2 YYREEE (reference sequence). The CDR3 totals 14 residues. V was pared by 5 bases and J by 0 bases, with 11 bases between. This chain's CDR3 is CASSQARYQETQYF. The CDR3 DNA sequence: TGTGCCAGCAGTCAGGCACGGTACCAAGAGACCCAGTACTTC.

This clonotype was observed many times. This chain links TRBV7-2 with TRBJ2-1; 8 nucleotides match TRBD1. The junction had 4 bases not matched to a gene; V was cut back by 1 base and J by 2 bases. This CDR3 region has 16 residues. CDR1 and CDR2 (germline): SGHTA, FQGNSA. CDR3 nucleotides: TGTGCCAGCAGCTTAGGGGCGGGACAGGCCTACAATGAGCAGTTCTTC. Protein product: CASSLGAGQAYNEQFF.

Ten or more counts support this clonotype. V is TRBV7-9 and J is TRBJ2-5; D might be TRBD1 or TRBD2, each matching 5 bases. V gave up 5 bases and J gave up 2 bases, with 12 bases separating them. The CDR3 spans 14 residues. Germline CDR1 reads SEHNR; CDR2 reads FQNEAQ (reference sequence). This chain's CDR3 is CASSVGTVQETQYF. Written as DNA, the CDR3 is TGTGCCAGCAGCGTAGGGACGGTACAAGAGACCCAGTACTTC. Complete variable domain (other parts from reference TRBV7-9 and TRBJ2-5): DTGVSQNPRHKITKRGQNVTFRCDPISEHNRLYWYRQTLGQGPEFLTYFQNEAQLEKSRLLSDRFSAERPKGSFSTLEIQRTEQGDSAMYLCASSVGTVQETQYFGPGTRLLVL.

About this clonotype itself: Germline and junction disagree at one end, which may indicate a read error. The chain couples TRBV20-1 to TRBJ1-3; D remains unclear. Germline CDR1 and CDR2: DFQATT and SNEGSKA (reference sequence). This CDR3 comprises 11 residues. CDR3 sequence: CSASTGNTLYF. In DNA, the CDR3 is TGCAGTGCTAGTACTGGAAACACCTTATATTTT.

Turning to this clonotype: One base away lies a much larger clone, so this may be a sequencing read error. The V call is TRBV10-3, the J call TRBJ2-7; no reliable D call. This CDR3 is built from 14 residues. The germline V gene encodes CDR1 ENHRY and CDR2 SYGVKD. CDR3: CASSRPGRYNEQYF. Here the CDR3 DNA reads TGTGCCAGCAGTCGACCGGGCCGATACAATGAGCAGTACTTC.

This clonotype showed up just a few times. V gene TRBV12-3 or TRBV12-4 combines with J gene TRBJ1-2, with unresolved D. V shed 2 bases and J shed 2 bases, with 9 bases lying between them. There are 14 residues in the CDR3. Here the CDR3 DNA reads TGTGCCAGCAGTTTATTTGGGAAAAACTATGGCTACACCTTC. Its protein is CASSLFGKNYGYTF.

There are many counts of this clonotype. The rearrangement uses TRBV11-2 and TRBJ2-1; D is unresolved. Per the germline V gene, CDR1 is SGHAT and CDR2 is FQNNGV. V shed 0 bases and J shed 6 bases, with 6 bases lying between them. This CDR3 is 13 amino acids long. As DNA, the CDR3 is TGTGCCAGCAGCTTAGACAGGCCCAATGAGCAGTTCTTC. This gives the protein CASSLDRPNEQFF.

This clonotype turned up a few times. The V gene is TRBV9, the J gene TRBJ2-3; D unclear. V lost 3 bases and J 3 bases, leaving 5 bases between the germline ends. This CDR3 region has 12 residues. CDR1 and CDR2 (germline): SGDLS, YYNGEE. In nucleotides, the CDR3 is TGTGCCAGCAGCGGCCATACAGATACGCAGTATTTT. The encoded protein is CASSGHTDTQYF. Variable domain in full (rest from reference TRBV9 and TRBJ2-3): DSGVTQTPKHLITATGQRVTLRCSPRSGDLSVYWYQQSLDQGLQFLIQYYNGEERAKGNILERFSAQQFPDLHSELNLSSLELGDSALYFCASSGHTDTQYFGPGTRLTVL.

In this sample, this clonotype turned up many times. This chain uses TRBV7-2 with TRBJ2-3; a weak D match, TRBD1 (5 bases). The CDR3 extends over 16 amino acids. The germline V gene encodes CDR1 SGHTA and CDR2 FQGNSA. V lost 5 bases and J lost 5, with 20 bases in between. CDR3 nucleotide sequence: TGTGCCAGCAGCCGACTGCCTCCTGGGGCGAGAGATACGCAGTATTTT. This encodes CASSRLPPGARDTQYF.

This chain connects TRBV27 to TRBJ2-2, with D possibly being TRBD1 (5 bases). The CDR3 is made up of 17 amino acids. Germline CDR1 is MNHEY and CDR2 is SMNVEV (reference sequence). Trimming took 6 bases from V and 2 from J, leaving 19 bases between them. The CDR3 sequence: CASRPPQGGPNTGELFF. DNA for the CDR3: TGTGCCAGCAGGCCACCCCAGGGCGGACCAAACACCGGGGAGCTGTTTTTT.

The chain links TRBV4-3 to TRBJ2-3, with 9 bases fitting TRBD1. The V segment lost 4 bases and the J segment 4 bases; nucleotides outside the gene matches: 9. The CDR3 loop spans 16 amino acids. The germline V gene has CDR1 LGHNA and CDR2 YSLEER. CDR3: CASSRQGDLVADTQYF. The CDR3 DNA reads TGCGCCAGCAGCCGACAGGGGGATCTGGTCGCAGATACGCAGTATTTT.

This clonotype was counted many times. The V and J genes are TRBV12-3 or TRBV12-4 and TRBJ1-5; 8 nucleotides agree with TRBD1. This CDR3 has 14 amino acids. The junction had 4 bases not matched to a gene; V was cut back by 4 bases and J by 5 bases. The CDR3 coding sequence is TGTGCCAGCAGTTCCGACAGGGGAGATCAGCCCCAGCATTTT. This translates into CASSSDRGDQPQHF.

This clonotype was recorded many times. The J gene is TRBJ1-5, the V gene TRBV12-3 or TRBV12-4; D is perhaps TRBD1 (6 bases). V shed 1 base and J shed 6 bases, with 16 bases lying between them. This CDR3 contains 16 residues. The CDR3 spells CASSLGLDRWGQPQHF. DNA for the CDR3: TGTGCCAGCAGTTTAGGCCTAGACAGGTGGGGTCAGCCCCAGCATTTT.

This clonotype occurred many times. The V and J genes are TRBV7-3 and TRBJ1-1; perhaps TRBD1 as D (5 bases). CDR1 is SGHTA and CDR2 is FQGTGA in the germline V gene. This CDR3 has 14 amino acids. With 2 bases removed from V and 6 bases from J, the gap between germline ends came to 13 bases. CDR3 in DNA: TGTGCCAGCAGCTTATCGGGGCGGGCGTCTGAAGCTTTCTTT. This codes for CASSLSGRASEAFF.

This clonotype appeared many times. This rearrangement joins TRBV6-1 to TRBJ2-7; 9 bases are a match to TRBD1. The germline CDR1 and CDR2 sequences are MNHNS and SASEGT. The V and J ends lost 5 bases and 2 bases, in that order; junction bases with no gene match: 1. The CDR3 sequence is 13 residues long. CDR3 coding DNA: TGTGCCAGCAGTAGGGACAGGGCCTACGAGCAGTACTTC. Residues: CASSRDRAYEQYF.

The chain combines TRBV5-1 with TRBJ1-1; D might be TRBD1 (5 bases). This CDR3 is 14 amino acids long. V was trimmed by 0 bases and J by 5 bases, leaving 11 bases between them. Per the germline V gene, CDR1 is SGHRS and CDR2 is YFSETQ. Here the CDR3 DNA reads TGCGCCAGCAGCTTGGCGGCAGGGTCGACTGAAGCTTTCTTT. Its protein is CASSLAAGSTEAFF.

This clonotype was picked up many times. The chain links TRBV4-1 to TRBJ2-1; D uncertain. Looked up from germline, CDR1 is MGHRA and CDR2 is YSYEKL. The CDR3 is 16 residues long. Trimming left V 0 bases short and J 2 bases short, with 11 bases between. The CDR3 loop reads CASSQETQNTYNEQFF. CDR3 coding DNA: TGCGCCAGCAGCCAAGAGACCCAGAACACCTACAATGAGCAGTTCTTC.

The chain uses TRBV24-1 and TRBJ2-3, with TRBD1 identical over 11 bases. The CDR3 is 15 amino acids. The junction had 1 base not matched to a gene; V was cut back by 3 bases and J by 3 bases. Looked up from germline, CDR1 is KGHDR and CDR2 is SFDVKD. The CDR3 region is CATSDGDRGTDTQYF. As DNA, the CDR3 is TGTGCCACCAGTGATGGGGACAGGGGGACAGATACGCAGTATTTT.

The table lists this clonotype with many counts. This chain links TRBV28 with TRBJ2-7; 10 nucleotides line up with TRBD1. The CDR3 is 15 amino acids. The germline gives CDR1 MDHEN, CDR2 SYDVKM. V gave up 6 bases and J gave up 2 bases; unmatched junction bases: 7. Written as DNA, the CDR3 is TGTGCCAGCAGGGTAGGCGGGACAGGGGCCTACGAGCAGTACTTC. Protein product: CASRVGGTGAYEQYF.

The V gene is TRBV24-1, the J gene TRBJ2-4; TRBD1 aligns across 8 bases. CDR3 size: 15 residues. Germline V gene sequence: CDR1 KGHDR, CDR2 SFDVKD. J lost 0 bases, V lost 9 bases, and 6 bases had no gene match. CDR3: CATSRGRPAKNIQYF. The CDR3 nucleotides are TGTGCCACCTCCAGGGGGCGCCCAGCCAAAAACATTCAGTACTTC.

The V gene is TRBV29-1, the J gene TRBJ1-2; 10 positions match TRBD1. Germline V lookup: CDR1 SQVTM, CDR2 ANQGSEA. V dropped 5 bases and J dropped 6; count of bases not matched to a gene: 9. The CDR3 loop spans 14 amino acids. CDR3 amino acids: CSVKGQGMLNGYTF. The CDR3 DNA reads as TGCAGCGTTAAGGGACAGGGGATGCTGAATGGCTACACCTTC.

This clonotype was seen ten or more times. This chain links TRBV4-2 with TRBJ2-7; TRBD1 agrees at 9 bases. This CDR3 region has 16 residues. With V trimmed by 2 bases and J by 4 bases, 9 bases remained unmatched. The V gene's germline CDR1 is LGHNA and CDR2 YNFKEQ. CDR3 coding DNA: TGTGCCAGCAGCCAACCTCCCGGGACAGGGAAGTACGAGCAGTACTTC. Protein sequence: CASSQPPGTGKYEQYF.

The chain has TRBV10-3 and TRBJ2-2; the D is unclear. Trimming shortened V by 3 bases and J by 6 bases, and 2 bases separated the two germline ends. The CDR3 covers 11 residues. CDR1 and CDR2 from the germline V gene are ENHRY and SYGVKD. The CDR3 protein is CAISDAGELFF. The CDR3 nucleotides read TGTGCCATCAGTGACGCCGGGGAGCTGTTTTTT.

The chain links TRBV25-1 to TRBJ1-1; D may be TRBD1 (5 bases). CDR3 length: 14 residues. Germline CDR1 reads MGHDK; CDR2 reads SYGVNS. The V end lost 6 bases, the J end lost 6 bases, and 17 bases lay between the germline ends. The DNA of the CDR3 is TGTGCCAGCAGCACAGACGCGACAGTCCCTGAAGCTTTCTTT. The encoded protein is CASSTDATVPEAFF. Together with reference TRBV25-1 and TRBJ1-1, the CDR3 gives the full variable domain: EADIYQTPRYLVIGTGKKITLECSQTMGHDKMYWYQQDPGMELHLIHYSYGVNSTEKGDLSSESTVSRIRTEHFPLTLESARPSHTSQYLCASSTDATVPEAFFGQGTRLTVV.

V usage is TRBV5-4 and J usage is TRBJ2-7; the D is unclear. There are 14 residues in the CDR3. The germline gives CDR1 SGHNT, CDR2 YYREEE (reference sequence). The germline V and J ends were trimmed by 1 base and 7 bases, with 15 bases remaining between them. The CDR3: CASSLTVLPGEQYF. In DNA form, the CDR3 reads TGTGCCAGCAGCTTGACAGTCTTACCCGGGGAGCAGTACTTC.